Sequencing of this T cell receptor beta chain was carried out in a study of human thymus T cells. TCRdb's copy holds only in-frame clones and misses some; the assay was immunoSEQ multiplex PCR. This table has about 60,000 clones, 94% appearing once. Germline lookup yields CDR1 KGHSH and CDR2 LQKENI. V was clipped by 1 base and J by 2 bases, with 5 bases between them. The CDR3 extends over 14 amino acids. Sequenced input: blood. The clonotype was recovered from a boy in the first two years of life with a congenital heart defect but otherwise immunologically healthy. The V gene is TRBV18, the J gene TRBJ1-4, with D hard to call. CDR3 bases: TGTGCCAGCTCACCACAACCTACTAATGAAAAACTGTTTTTT. Its translation is CASSPQPTNEKLFF.